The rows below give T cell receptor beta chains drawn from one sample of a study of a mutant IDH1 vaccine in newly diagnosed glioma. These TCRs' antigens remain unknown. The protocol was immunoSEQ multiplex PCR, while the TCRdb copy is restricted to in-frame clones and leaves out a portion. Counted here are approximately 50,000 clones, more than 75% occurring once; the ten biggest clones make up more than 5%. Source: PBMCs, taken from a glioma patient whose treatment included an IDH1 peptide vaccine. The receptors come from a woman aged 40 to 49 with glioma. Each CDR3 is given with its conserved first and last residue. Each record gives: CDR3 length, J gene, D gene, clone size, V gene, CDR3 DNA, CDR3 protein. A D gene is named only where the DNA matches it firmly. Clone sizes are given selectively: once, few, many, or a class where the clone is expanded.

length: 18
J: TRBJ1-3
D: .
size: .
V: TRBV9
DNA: TGTGCCAGCAGCGTAGCCGGACGGGAGGTTTTCTCTGGAAACACCATATATTTT
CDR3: CASSVAGREVFSGNTIYF

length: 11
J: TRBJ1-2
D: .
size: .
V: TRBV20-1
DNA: TGCAGTGCCCCCCTGGGCTATGGCTACACCTTC
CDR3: CSAPLGYGYTF

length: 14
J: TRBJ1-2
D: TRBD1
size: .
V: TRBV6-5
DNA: TGTGCCAGCAGTTTCTTACAGGGGGGCTATGGCTACACCTTC
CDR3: CASSFLQGGYGYTF

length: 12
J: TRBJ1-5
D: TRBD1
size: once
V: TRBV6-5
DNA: TGTGCCAGCAGGACAGGGGACCAGCCCCAGCATTTT
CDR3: CASRTGDQPQHF

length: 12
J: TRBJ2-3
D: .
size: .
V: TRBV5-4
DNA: TGTGCCAGCAGCTCTAACACAGATACGCAGTATTTT
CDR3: CASSSNTDTQYF

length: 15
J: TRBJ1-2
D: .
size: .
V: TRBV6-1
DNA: TGTGCCAGCAGGGCCCGCGACAGGACGAACTATGGCTACACCTTC
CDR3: CASRARDRTNYGYTF

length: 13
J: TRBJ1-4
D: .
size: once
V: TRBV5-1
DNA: TGCGCCAGCAGCTTGTCCACAGATGGAAAACTGTTTTTT
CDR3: CASSLSTDGKLFF

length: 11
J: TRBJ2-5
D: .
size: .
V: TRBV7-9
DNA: TGTGCCAGCAGCCTACAGGAGACCCAGTACTTC
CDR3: CASSLQETQYF

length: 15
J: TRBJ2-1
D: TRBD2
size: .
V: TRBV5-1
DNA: TGCGCCAGCAGCTTGGTAGCGGGAGCCTACAATGAGCAGTTCTTC
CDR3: CASSLVAGAYNEQFF

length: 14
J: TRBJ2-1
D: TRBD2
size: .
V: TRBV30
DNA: TGTGCCTGGCGGACTAGCGGGAGATACAATGAGCAGTTCTTC
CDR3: CAWRTSGRYNEQFF

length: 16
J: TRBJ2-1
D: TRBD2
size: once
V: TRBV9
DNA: TGTGCCAGCAGCGTCCGGAGCGGGAGCTCCTACAATGAGCAGTTCTTC
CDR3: CASSVRSGSSYNEQFF

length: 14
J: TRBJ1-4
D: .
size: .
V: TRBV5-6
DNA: TGTGCCAGCAGCTTGCAGCGGTTTAATGAAAAACTGTTTTTT
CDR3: CASSLQRFNEKLFF

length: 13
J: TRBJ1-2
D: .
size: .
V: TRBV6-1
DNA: TGTGCCAGCAGACGGGACCATAACTATGGCTACACCTTC
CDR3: CASRRDHNYGYTF

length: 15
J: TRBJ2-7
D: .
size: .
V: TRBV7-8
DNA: TGTGCCAGCAGCCCCGGGGCAGCTGCCTCCTACGAGCAGTACTTC
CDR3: CASSPGAAASYEQYF

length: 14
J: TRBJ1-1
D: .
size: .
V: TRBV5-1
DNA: TGCGCCAGCAGCTTCGGGGGACGGGACACTGAAGCTTTCTTT
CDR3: CASSFGGRDTEAFF

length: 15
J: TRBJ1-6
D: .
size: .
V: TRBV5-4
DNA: TGTGCCAGCAGAACCCACGACAGCATAGATTCACCCCTCCACTTT
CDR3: CASRTHDSIDSPLHF

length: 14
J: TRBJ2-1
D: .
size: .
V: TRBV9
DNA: TGTGCCAGCAGCGTGGGGATAACTCAGAATGAGCAGTTCTTC
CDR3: CASSVGITQNEQFF

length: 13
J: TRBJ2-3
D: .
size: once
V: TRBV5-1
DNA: TGCGCCAGCAGCCCTCACGTGGGAGATACGCAGTATTTT
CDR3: CASSPHVGDTQYF

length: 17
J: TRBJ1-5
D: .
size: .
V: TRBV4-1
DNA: TGCGCCAGCACCTTTGCATATTACGGACGGAGATATCAGCCCCAGCATTTT
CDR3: CASTFAYYGRRYQPQHF

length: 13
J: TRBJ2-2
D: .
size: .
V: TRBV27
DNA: TGTGCCAGCACGCGGAGTGACACCGGGGAGCTGTTTTTT
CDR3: CASTRSDTGELFF

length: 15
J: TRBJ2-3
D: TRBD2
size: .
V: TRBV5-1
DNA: TGCGCCAGCAGACCGCGGGGGGCCCGCACAGATACGCAGTATTTT
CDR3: CASRPRGARTDTQYF

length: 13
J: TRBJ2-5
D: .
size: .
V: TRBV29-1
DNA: TGCAGCGTTGAGCTCAGGGGCCAAGAGACCCAGTACTTC
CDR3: CSVELRGQETQYF

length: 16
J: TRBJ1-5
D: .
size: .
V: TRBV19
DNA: TGTGCCAGTAGTATCGTGCACAGGGCTACCAATCAGCCCCAGCATTTT
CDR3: CASSIVHRATNQPQHF

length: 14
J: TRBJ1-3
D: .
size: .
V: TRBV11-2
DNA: TGTGCCAGCAGCTTAGGCGGGCGCCCCGGCACCATATATTTT
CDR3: CASSLGGRPGTIYF

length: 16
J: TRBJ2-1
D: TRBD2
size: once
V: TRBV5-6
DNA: TGTGCCAGCAGCGAGGTCGCGGGAGGCAACTACAATGAGCAGTTCTTC
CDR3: CASSEVAGGNYNEQFF

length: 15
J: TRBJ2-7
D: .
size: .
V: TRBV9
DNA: TGTGCCAGCAGCGTAGGGGGACTCCCTTTGTACGAGCAGTACTTC
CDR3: CASSVGGLPLYEQYF

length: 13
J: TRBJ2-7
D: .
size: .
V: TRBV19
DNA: TGTGCCAGTAGCCTGGGGAACTCCTACGAGCAGTACTTC
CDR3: CASSLGNSYEQYF

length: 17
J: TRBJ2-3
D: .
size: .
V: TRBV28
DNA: TGTGCCAGCAGTTACCTCCGTCGAGATACTCTCACAGATACGCAGTATTTT
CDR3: CASSYLRRDTLTDTQYF

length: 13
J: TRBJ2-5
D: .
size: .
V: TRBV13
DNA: TGTGCCAGCAGCTTACGAGGGCCAGAGACCCAGTACTTC
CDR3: CASSLRGPETQYF

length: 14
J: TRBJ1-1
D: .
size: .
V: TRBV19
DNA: TGTGCCAGTAGCACAATTCAGGGGAACACTGAAGCTTTCTTT
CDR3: CASSTIQGNTEAFF

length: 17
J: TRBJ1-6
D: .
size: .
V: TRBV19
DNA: TGTGCCAGTAGTATAAACCCCCGGCAGGGGCCTAATTCACCCCTCCACTTT
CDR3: CASSINPRQGPNSPLHF

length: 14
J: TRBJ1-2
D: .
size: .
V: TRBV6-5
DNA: TGTGCCAGCAGCCGGGGGCCCGCTAACTATGGCTACACCTTC
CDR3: CASSRGPANYGYTF

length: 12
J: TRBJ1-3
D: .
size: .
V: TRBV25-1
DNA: TGTGCCAGCAGCTCTCTTGGAAACACCATATATTTT
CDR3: CASSSLGNTIYF

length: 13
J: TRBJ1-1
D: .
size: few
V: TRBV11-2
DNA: TGTGCCAGCAGCTTAGGGCCCCATAATGGAGCTTTCTTT
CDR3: CASSLGPHNGAFF

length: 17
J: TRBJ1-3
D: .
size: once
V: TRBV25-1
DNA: TGTGCCAGCAGGGGTGGCGGGGGCTATTACTCTGGAAACACCATATATTTT
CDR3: CASRGGGGYYSGNTIYF

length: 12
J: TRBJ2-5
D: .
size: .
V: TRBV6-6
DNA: TGTGCCAGCAGCTCGAAGCGAGACAGAGAGTACTTC
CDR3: CASSSKRDREYF

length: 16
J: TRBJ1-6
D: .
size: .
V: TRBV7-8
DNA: TGTGCCAGCAGCTTAGTGGTCGGGGGCTATAATTCACCCCTCCACTTT
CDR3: CASSLVVGGYNSPLHF

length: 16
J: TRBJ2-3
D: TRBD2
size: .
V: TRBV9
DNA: TGTGCCAGCAGGCTTCAAGCGGGAGGTCCCACAGATACGCAGTATTTT
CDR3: CASRLQAGGPTDTQYF

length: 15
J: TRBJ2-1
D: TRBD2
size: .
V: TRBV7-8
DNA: TGTGCCAGCCGCTTTGGGACTAGCGGCCACAATGAGCAGTTCTTC
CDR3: CASRFGTSGHNEQFF

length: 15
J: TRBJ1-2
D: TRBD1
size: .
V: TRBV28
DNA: TGTGCCAGCAGTCTCTCCGGGACAGGGGGCGATGGCTACACCTTC
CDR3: CASSLSGTGGDGYTF

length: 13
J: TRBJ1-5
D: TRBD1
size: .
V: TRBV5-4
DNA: TGTGCCAGCAGTGCCGGGACAGTTCAGCCCCAGCATTTT
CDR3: CASSAGTVQPQHF

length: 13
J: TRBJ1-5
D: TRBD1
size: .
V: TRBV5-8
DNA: TGTGCCAGCAGCCGGGACAGGCTTAAGCCCCAGCATTTT
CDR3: CASSRDRLKPQHF

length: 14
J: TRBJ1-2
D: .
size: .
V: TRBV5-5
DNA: TGTGCCAGCAGCTTTCATACGGGTATCTATGGCTACACCTTC
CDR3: CASSFHTGIYGYTF

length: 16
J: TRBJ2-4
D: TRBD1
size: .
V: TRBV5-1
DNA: TGCGCCAGCAGCTTGTTTGGGGACAGCTCGAAAAACATTCAGTACTTC
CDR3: CASSLFGDSSKNIQYF

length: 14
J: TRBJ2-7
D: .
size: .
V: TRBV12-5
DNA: TGTGCTAGTGGCCTTCGCCCTATGTACTACGAGCAGTACTTC
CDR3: CASGLRPMYYEQYF

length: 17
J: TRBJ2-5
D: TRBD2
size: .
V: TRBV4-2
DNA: TGTGCCAGCAGCCAAGATGGTCTAGCGGGGGGAGGTGAGACCCAGTACTTC
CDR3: CASSQDGLAGGGETQYF

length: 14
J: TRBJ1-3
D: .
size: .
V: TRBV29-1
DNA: TGCAGCGTTGTGCTGGGGGCTGGTGGAAACACCATATATTTT
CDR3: CSVVLGAGGNTIYF

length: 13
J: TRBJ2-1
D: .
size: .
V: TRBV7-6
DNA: TGTGCCAGCAGCATAGCGGAGGGGGGTGAGCAGTTCTTC
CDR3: CASSIAEGGEQFF

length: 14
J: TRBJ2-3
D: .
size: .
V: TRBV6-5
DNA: TGTGCCAGCGGAAAAAGGACAGTCGCAGATACGCAGTATTTT
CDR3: CASGKRTVADTQYF

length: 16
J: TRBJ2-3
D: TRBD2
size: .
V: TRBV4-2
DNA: TGTGCCAGCAGCCAAGTTGATAGCGGGGGATCAGATACGCAGTATTTT
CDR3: CASSQVDSGGSDTQYF

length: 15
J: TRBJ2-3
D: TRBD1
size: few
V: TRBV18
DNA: TGTGCCAGCTCACCGGGACAGGCTGGGGCAGATACGCAGTATTTT
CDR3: CASSPGQAGADTQYF

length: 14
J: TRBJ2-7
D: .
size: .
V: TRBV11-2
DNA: TGTGCCAGCAGCCTCCGACAGGCCCCTTACGAGCAGTACTTC
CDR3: CASSLRQAPYEQYF

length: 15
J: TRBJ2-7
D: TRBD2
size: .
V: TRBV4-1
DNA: TGCGCCAGCAGCCCCCGGCGGGGGGCCCCCTACGAGCAGTACTTC
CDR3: CASSPRRGAPYEQYF

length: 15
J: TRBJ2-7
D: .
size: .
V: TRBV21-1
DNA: TGTGCCAGCAGCGACTCCGGGACCCACTCTAGTGAGCAGTACTTC
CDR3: CASSDSGTHSSEQYF